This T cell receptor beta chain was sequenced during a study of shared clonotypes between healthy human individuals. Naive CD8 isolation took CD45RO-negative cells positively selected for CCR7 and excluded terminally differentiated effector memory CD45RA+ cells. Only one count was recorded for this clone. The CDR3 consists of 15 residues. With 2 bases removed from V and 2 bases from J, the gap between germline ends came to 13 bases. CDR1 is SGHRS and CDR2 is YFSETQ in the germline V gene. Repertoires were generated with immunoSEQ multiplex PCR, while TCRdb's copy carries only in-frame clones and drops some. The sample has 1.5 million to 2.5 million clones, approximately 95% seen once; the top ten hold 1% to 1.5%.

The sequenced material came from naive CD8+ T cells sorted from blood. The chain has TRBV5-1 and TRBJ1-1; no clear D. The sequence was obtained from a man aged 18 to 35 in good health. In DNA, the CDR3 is TGCGCCAGCAGCTTCGCCGGGTCACCTAACACTGAAGCTTTCTTT. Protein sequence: CASSFAGSPNTEAFF.